This TCR beta chain was obtained from a study of T cell repertoires in cytomegalovirus infection. Turning to the study itself: HLA-C-restricted CMV epitopes, recently identified, and well-studied HLA-B-restricted ones were used by the study. Points from the study as a whole: What dominated the ex vivo response were HLA-C-restricted CMV-specific TCR beta clonotypes.

This clonotype was observed many times. Its antigen is as yet unknown. TCRdb fed the reads into MiXCR, producing one record per CDR3 protein. The sample consists of about 74,000 distinct CDR3 sequences, about 26% of them appearing once. Germline values: CDR1 SGHTA, CDR2 FQGNSA. Between the trimmed V and J ends, which lost 5 bases and 2 bases, there was a span of 16 bases. The CDR3 loop spans 15 amino acids. The sequences come from CD8+ T cells from cultured PBMCs, collected from culture after CMV antigen stimulation. This clonotype was obtained from a human donor in good health (CMV status not recorded). Some clones in this sample may be carry-over from other donors' samples. This chain uses TRBV7-2 with TRBJ2-7; a possible D gene is TRBD1 (6 bases). As DNA, the CDR3 is TGTGCCAGCAGCCTCCCGGACAGTGGGACCTACGAGCAGTACTTC. Translating gives CASSLPDSGTYEQYF. The variable domain in full, completed from reference TRBV7-2 and TRBJ2-7, reads GAGVSQSPSNKVTEKGKDVELRCDPISGHTALYWYRQSLGQGLEFLIYFQGNSAPDKSGLPSDRFSAERTGGSVSTLTIQRTQQEDSAVYLCASSLPDSGTYEQYFGPGTRLTVT.